This T cell receptor (beta chain) appears in the sequencing data of a study of T cell responses to AZD1222 COVID-19 vaccine. Repertoires were generated with immunoSEQ multiplex PCR, while TCRdb's copy carries only in-frame clones and drops some. Of approximately 140,000 clones listed, roughly 80% are singletons. Per the germline V gene, CDR1 is SGHDN and CDR2 is FVKESK. This CDR3 comprises 13 residues. Trimming stripped 8 bases from V and 8 bases from J, with 16 bases between. The rearrangement links TRBV14 to TRBJ2-1; D is possibly TRBD1 or TRBD2 (6 bases each). The receptor was isolated from an adult in good health. The source material was peripheral blood, sampled on day 0 of MenACWY control vaccination. The DNA for the CDR3 is TGTGCCAGCCTTAGGTCCGGGGGCGATGAGCAGTTCTTC. It specifies CASLRSGGDEQFF.